Following are 26 T cell receptor beta chains from one sample sequenced in a study of blood T cells in healthy people across ages. Alongside a J-beta primer mix, a sample-barcoded 5' primer served in a second PCR lasting about 7 to 12 cycles. MiXCR was run by TCRdb on the 5' RACE reads, yielding one entry per CDR3 protein. The sample shows 1.5 million to 2 million distinct CDR3 sequences, more than 35% of them seen only once. Sequencing was done on a sample of blood. These receptors all stem from a human donor in good health.

The chain employs TRBV2 and TRBJ2-7; D gene uncertain. V lost 3 bases and J lost 6, with 9 bases in between. In germline, CDR1 is SNHLY, CDR2 FYNNEI. The CDR3 extends over 12 amino acids. The CDR3 is CASSDGWPEQYF. As DNA, the CDR3 is TGTGCCAGCAGTGATGGGTGGCCCGAGCAGTACTTC. Full variable domain (outside the CDR3, taken from reference TRBV2 and TRBJ2-7): EPEVTQTPSHQVTQMGQEVILRCVPISNHLYFYWYRQILGQKVEFLVSFYNNEISEKSEIFDDQFSVERPDGSNFTLKIRSTKLEDSAMYFCASSDGWPEQYFGPGTRLTVT.

This clonotype has a handful of counts. This rearrangement joins TRBV20-1 to TRBJ2-7; 14 bases agree with TRBD2. The J segment lost 1 base and the V segment lost 6 bases, leaving 5 bases of the junction unmatched. Germline V CDR1 and CDR2: DFQATT, SNEGSKA (reference sequence). This CDR3 region has 15 residues. The CDR3 sequence is CSAGLAGGSSYEQYF. The DNA for the CDR3 is TGCAGTGCCGGACTAGCGGGGGGAAGTTCCTACGAGCAGTACTTC.

Ten or more counts support this clonotype. The chain is built from TRBV12-3 or TRBV12-4 and TRBJ2-1, with D unresolved. Trimming removed 3 bases from V and 6 bases from J, with 3 bases in between. CDR3 length equals 11 residues. CDR3 in DNA: TGTGCCAGCAGTTTTATCAATGAGCAGTTCTTC. It specifies CASSFINEQFF.

This clonotype was detected only a few times. This sequence joins TRBV10-3 and TRBJ2-4, with TRBD1 matching 8 bases. CDR1 is ENHRY and CDR2 is SYGVKD in the germline V gene. The CDR3 is 15 amino acids. J was trimmed by 1 base and V by 10 bases; bases with no gene match: 9. The CDR3 is CATMTGVGAKNIQYF. For the CDR3, the DNA is TGTGCCACAATGACAGGGGTTGGTGCCAAAAACATTCAGTACTTC.

The chain joins TRBV20-1 to TRBJ2-1; D gene unclear. CDR1 and CDR2 (germline): DFQATT, SNEGSKA (reference sequence). The CDR3 is 20 amino acids. Trimming stripped 1 base from V and 0 bases from J, with 25 bases between. CDR3 nucleotide sequence: TGCAGTGCTAGAGTGTTGAGGATCTACAATACCGCGAACTCCTACAATGAGCAGTTCTTC. Translation: CSARVLRIYNTANSYNEQFF.

This clonotype was seen ten or more times. The chain combines TRBV5-1 with TRBJ2-1; 7 bases fit TRBD2. CDR1 and CDR2 (germline): SGHRS, YFSETQ. The length of the CDR3 is 15 residues. The V gene end was trimmed by 3 bases and the J gene end by 0 bases; junction bases not matched to a gene: 3. Here the CDR3 reads CASSSRTSSYNEQFF. Written as DNA, the CDR3 is TGCGCCAGCAGCTCCAGGACTAGCTCCTACAATGAGCAGTTCTTC.

The chain is built from TRBV5-1 and TRBJ2-7; either TRBD1 or TRBD2 may supply D (5 bases each). The CDR3 totals 16 residues. Per the germline V gene, CDR1 is SGHRS and CDR2 is YFSETQ. The germline V and J ends were trimmed by 1 base and 2 bases, with 16 bases remaining between them. CDR3: CASSLWSLGTPYEQYF. The DNA of the CDR3 is TGCGCCAGCAGCTTGTGGAGCCTAGGGACCCCCTACGAGCAGTACTTC.

This clonotype was counted between two and nine times. The rearrangement links TRBV20-1 to TRBJ1-3; 11 bases align to TRBD1. The CDR3 runs 15 residues. V lost 1 base to trimming and J lost 7 bases; unmatched junction nucleotides: 6. Germline V gives CDR1 DFQATT, CDR2 SNEGSKA (reference sequence). CDR3 sequence (DNA): TGCAGTGCTAGAGCACGGACAGGGGGCGAGAACACCATATATTTT. Translation: CSARARTGGENTIYF.

A note on this clonotype: An end of the junction differs from the germline gene, which may be a read error. This chain links TRBV20-1 with TRBJ1-1, with D uncertain. The CDR3 has 16 residues. Germline V gives CDR1 DFQATT, CDR2 SNEGSKA (reference sequence). CDR3 in DNA: TGCGGTGCTAGGCAGCAGCGGGGTGGCGTGAACACTGAAGCTTTCTTT. It encodes CGARQQRGGVNTEAFF.

V and J are TRBV12-3 or TRBV12-4 and TRBJ1-2, with TRBD1 as a possible D gene (6 bases). There are 14 residues in the CDR3. V shed 0 bases and J shed 8 bases, with 13 bases lying between them. The CDR3 spells CASSLAAGAEGYTF. The CDR3, as DNA: TGTGCCAGCAGTTTAGCGGCGGGGGCGGAAGGCTACACCTTC.

This clonotype has more than one count but fewer than ten. The chain links TRBV20-1 to TRBJ1-5; no reliable D call. This CDR3 is 14 amino acids long. Germline loops: CDR1 DFQATT, CDR2 SNEGSKA (reference sequence). Trimming shortened V by 2 bases and J by 2 bases, and 10 bases separated the two germline ends. The CDR3 spells CSARRGSGNQPQHF. The CDR3 DNA is TGCAGTGCTAGACGTGGATCTGGCAATCAGCCCCAGCATTTT.

This clonotype was detected only a few times. The gene calls are TRBV10-3 and TRBJ1-2, with D possibly TRBD1 on 5 matching bases. The CDR3 has 14 amino acids. The V gene lost 2 bases and the J gene lost 5 bases, with 12 bases spanning the gap. Germline CDR1 ENHRY, CDR2 SYGVKD. This chain's CDR3 is CAISEIRQLYGYTF. CDR3 sequence (DNA): TGTGCCATCAGTGAGATTCGACAGCTATATGGCTACACCTTC.

In its sample, this clonotype was seen a few times. The rearrangement uses TRBV12-3 or TRBV12-4 and TRBJ1-1, with D uncertain. V lost 3 bases and J 0 bases, leaving 8 bases between the germline ends. The CDR3 covers 14 residues. CDR3 coding DNA: TGTGCCAGCAGTTTCACAGACATGAACACTGAAGCTTTCTTT. The encoded protein is CASSFTDMNTEAFF.

The CDR3 here is CASSQKFSFTDTQYF. The CDR3 coding sequence is TGCGCCAGCAGCCAAAAGTTTAGCTTTACAGATACGCAGTATTTT. The chain carries TRBV4-3 and TRBJ2-3; D unclear. The CDR3 runs 15 residues. The germline V and J ends were trimmed by 2 bases and 3 bases, with 12 bases remaining between them. Germline lookup yields CDR1 LGHNA and CDR2 YSLEER.

The chain couples TRBV6-2 or TRBV6-3 to TRBJ2-4; the D is unclear. This CDR3 is built from 14 residues. V lost 7 bases and J lost 13, with 23 bases in between. Germline V gene sequence: CDR1 MNHEY, CDR2 SVGEGT. CDR3 protein: CASTKKNSLYEQYF. The CDR3 DNA is TGTGCCAGCACTAAGAAAAATAGTTTATATGAGCAGTACTTC.

The chain carries TRBV12-3 or TRBV12-4 and TRBJ1-1; 7 positions match TRBD1. The CDR3 is 13 amino acids. V lost 8 bases, J lost 9 bases, and 12 bases stayed unmatched. CDR3 loop: CASAMENRGKAFF. The CDR3 DNA is TGTGCCAGCGCGATGGAAAACAGGGGTAAAGCTTTCTTT.

This chain connects TRBV4-1 to TRBJ1-5; possibly TRBD1 for D (5 bases). Trimming cost V 4 bases and J 7 bases, with 20 bases left between them. The CDR3 runs to 16 residues. Germline V gene lookup returns CDR1 MGHRA and CDR2 YSYEKL. The CDR3 reads CASSPTQGGSNQPQHF. As DNA, the CDR3 is TGCGCCAGCAGCCCAACGCAGGGTGGGTCGAACCAGCCCCAGCATTTT.

As DNA, the CDR3 is TGTGCCAGCAGCGAAAGGGCCAGCAATCAGCCCCAGCATTTT. This encodes CASSERASNQPQHF. The genes are TRBV2 and TRBJ1-5; no clear D gene. CDR1 is SNHLY, CDR2 FYNNEI, per germline. V was trimmed by 6 bases and J by 1 base, leaving 10 bases between them. CDR3 size: 14 residues.

V gene TRBV19 combines with J gene TRBJ2-1, with 8 positions matching TRBD2. Germline assignment: CDR1 LNHDA and CDR2 SQIVND (reference sequence). CDR3 length: 16 residues. V lost 3 bases and J lost 2; bases outside the gene matches: 6. This CDR3 reads CASSILAGGPYNEQFF. DNA of the CDR3: TGTGCCAGTAGTATTCTCGCGGGGGGCCCCTACAATGAGCAGTTCTTC.

The chain recombines TRBV28 with TRBJ2-4; D gene uncertain. Matching the DNA end better, TRBJ2-7 makes the J call doubtful. CDR3 length equals 14 residues. From germline, CDR1 is MDHEN and CDR2 SYDVKM. The CDR3 reads CASVGSWKDYEQYF. CDR3 nucleotides: TGTGCCAGCGTGGGGTCTTGGAAGGACTACGAGCAGTACTTC.

V and J are TRBV6-1 and TRBJ2-6, with D perhaps being TRBD1 or TRBD2 (5 bases each). Germline lookup yields CDR1 MNHNS and CDR2 SASEGT. The V end was cut by 8 bases, the J end by 0 bases, with 14 bases between. This CDR3 is 16 amino acids long. The CDR3 reads CASGGDSRSGANVLTF. The CDR3 region has the DNA TGTGCCAGCGGGGGAGACAGTCGCTCTGGGGCCAACGTCCTGACTTTC.

The chain links TRBV20-1 to TRBJ2-3; 9 bases map to TRBD2. The CDR3 consists of 14 residues. Germline V gene lookup returns CDR1 DFQATT and CDR2 SNEGSKA (reference sequence). The CDR3 region is CSVWGGGAADTQYF. DNA of the CDR3: TGCAGCGTATGGGGCGGGGGGGCTGCAGATACGCAGTATTTT.

This clonotype was counted only a few times. The rearrangement uses TRBV5-1 and TRBJ2-1; D gene unclear. From germline, CDR1 is SGHRS and CDR2 YFSETQ. CDR3 length: 16 amino acids. V gave up 4 bases and J gave up 0 bases, with 14 bases separating them. The CDR3, as DNA: TGCGCCAGCAGCCGCCAAACTGCGAGCTCCTACAATGAGCAGTTCTTC. Protein sequence: CASSRQTASSYNEQFF.

The chain employs TRBV29-1 and TRBJ2-5; D tentatively fits TRBD1 or TRBD2 (6 bases each). The CDR3 runs 15 residues. Between the trimmed V and J ends, which lost 3 bases and 1 base, there was a span of 15 bases. Germline V lookup: CDR1 SQVTM, CDR2 ANQGSEA. CDR3 sequence: CSVEGGSGAQETQYF. CDR3 DNA sequence: TGCAGCGTTGAGGGGGGTTCAGGGGCCCAAGAGACCCAGTACTTC.

This clonotype has a handful of counts. This rearrangement joins TRBV24-1 to TRBJ2-2; possible D gene TRBD1, 6 bases. Looked up from germline, CDR1 is KGHDR and CDR2 is SFDVKD. Trimming shortened V by 3 bases and J by 3 bases, and 13 bases separated the two germline ends. The CDR3 consists of 16 residues. This chain's CDR3 is CATSDTTGFYTGELFF. In DNA form, the CDR3 reads TGTGCCACCAGTGATACCACAGGGTTTTACACCGGGGAGCTGTTTTTT.

In its sample, this clonotype was seen a few times. The genes are TRBV29-1 and TRBJ1-1, with 10 bases lining up with TRBD1. The CDR3 contains 15 residues. Germline values: CDR1 SQVTM, CDR2 ANQGSEA. V dropped 4 bases and J dropped 6; count of bases not matched to a gene: 11. The CDR3 protein is CSVGGTGAGIAEAFF. The DNA of the CDR3 is TGCAGCGTTGGAGGGACAGGGGCTGGGATCGCTGAAGCTTTCTTT.